Listed here are 17 T cell receptor beta chains from one sample, sequenced in a study of response to subunit inactivated influenza vaccine. In TCRdb, the RT-PCR reads were re-called with MiXCR into one record per CDR3 protein. The table records about half a million distinct CDR3 sequences, about 8% of them present only once. Sequences were derived from PBMCs from blood, sampled less than 30 months after vaccination. The receptors here all came from a man in his fifties or sixties who received an inactivated influenza vaccine.

This rearrangement joins TRBV5-1 to TRBJ2-2; TRBD2 agrees at 11 bases. The germline V gene encodes CDR1 SGHRS and CDR2 YFSETQ. The V gene end was trimmed by 4 bases and the J gene end by 0 bases; junction bases not matched to a gene: 2. CDR3 length: 16 residues. The CDR3, as DNA: TGCGCCAGCAGCCGACTAGCGGGATCGAACACCGGGGAGCTGTTTTTT. Its translation is CASSRLAGSNTGELFF. Using reference TRBV5-1 and TRBJ2-2 for the parts outside the CDR3, the full variable domain is KAGVTQTPRYLIKTRGQQVTLSCSPISGHRSVSWYQQTPGQGLQFLFEYFSETQRNKGNFPGRFSGRQFSNSRSEMNVSTLELGDSALYLCASSRLAGSNTGELFFGEGSRLTVL.

This clonotype was detected only a few times. This sequence joins TRBV7-9 and TRBJ1-4; D remains ambiguous. Germline CDR1 is SEHNR and CDR2 is FQNEAQ (reference sequence). The CDR3 extends over 15 amino acids. Trimming took off 0 bases at V and 0 bases at J, with 5 bases between the two ends. CDR3 in amino acids: CASSLAFATNEKLFF. CDR3 DNA: TGTGCCAGCAGCTTAGCTTTTGCAACTAATGAAAAACTGTTTTTT. The complete variable domain, with remaining parts taken from reference TRBV7-9 and TRBJ1-4, reads DTGVSQNPRHKITKRGQNVTFRCDPISEHNRLYWYRQTLGQGPEFLTYFQNEAQLEKSRLLSDRFSAERPKGSFSTLEIQRTEQGDSAMYLCASSLAFATNEKLFFGSGTQLSVL.

This clonotype appeared many times. This rearrangement joins TRBV6-2 or TRBV6-3 to TRBJ2-1, with TRBD1 matching 10 bases. The germline gives CDR1 MNHEY, CDR2 SVGEGT. Losses at the gene ends were 0 bases for V and 6 bases for J; bases not matched to a gene: 5. The CDR3 runs 16 residues. The CDR3 nucleotides read TGTGCCAGCAGTTACTCTGGGGACAGGGGAAGCAATGAGCAGTTCTTC. As protein: CASSYSGDRGSNEQFF.

This clonotype was recorded many times. The genes are TRBV18 and TRBJ2-7, with 7 bases that match TRBD1. The CDR3 totals 14 residues. Germline assignment: CDR1 KGHSH and CDR2 LQKENI. Unmatched junction bases numbered 4, after V lost 0 bases and J lost 5 bases. In DNA form, the CDR3 reads TGTGCCAGCTCACCACCGGAAAGGGGGCACGAGCAGTACTTC. Translating it yields CASSPPERGHEQYF.

This clonotype was detected ten times or more. The V call is TRBV14, the J call TRBJ1-4; D gene ambiguous. CDR3 length: 13 amino acids. CDR1 and CDR2 (germline): SGHDN, FVKESK. The V and J ends lost 5 bases and 4 bases respectively, with 8 bases between them. In DNA form, the CDR3 reads TGTGCCAGCAGCTCCCGACATAATGAAAAACTGTTTTTT. It yields the protein CASSSRHNEKLFF.

There are many counts of this clonotype. The chain recombines TRBV12-3 or TRBV12-4 with TRBJ1-5; no reliable D call. Trimming shortened V by 6 bases and J by 4 bases, and 10 bases separated the two germline ends. The CDR3 sequence is 13 residues long. CDR3: CASSTGENQPQHF. The CDR3 nucleotides are TGTGCCAGCAGCACTGGAGAGAATCAGCCCCAGCATTTT.

A few counts support this clonotype. This chain connects TRBV20-1 to TRBJ1-4; the D gene is possibly TRBD1 (5 bases). V lost 6 bases and J lost 8, with 22 bases in between. This CDR3 is built from 15 residues. CDR1 is DFQATT and CDR2 is SNEGSKA in the germline V gene (reference sequence). The CDR3 region has the DNA TGCAGTGCCCGGGAGGAGGGGATTTCAATGGAAAAACTGTTTTTT. Protein: CSAREEGISMEKLFF.

The chain is built from TRBV29-1 and TRBJ2-7, with TRBD2 identical over 11 bases. The CDR3 is 14 residues long. CDR1 SQVTM and CDR2 ANQGSEA come from the germline V gene. The V segment lost 6 bases and the J segment 3 bases; nucleotides outside the gene matches: 7. The CDR3 DNA reads as TGCAGCGTAAAAGGGGGGACTAGCGGCTACGAGCAGTACTTC. Translated: CSVKGGTSGYEQYF.

The rearrangement links TRBV7-2 to TRBJ2-5, with a tentative D call TRBD1 (5 bases). From germline, CDR1 is SGHTA and CDR2 FQGNSA. The CDR3 has 16 amino acids. V was cut by 1 base and J by 5 bases, with 17 bases left in between. The CDR3 coding sequence is TGTGCCAGCAGCTTAGTTAGGGGTTATCAATCGGAGACCCAGTACTTC. Translating gives CASSLVRGYQSETQYF.

This clonotype was seen a few times. The V and J genes are TRBV5-1 and TRBJ2-7, with D possibly being TRBD2 (6 bases). Germline V gene sequence: CDR1 SGHRS, CDR2 YFSETQ. The CDR3 has 16 residues. Trimming stripped 3 bases from V and 2 bases from J, with 18 bases between. In nucleotides, the CDR3 is TGCGCCAGCAGCTCGTTAGGGGACTTACCGACCTACGAGCAGTACTTC. Its translation is CASSSLGDLPTYEQYF.

This clonotype has more than one count but fewer than ten. This rearrangement joins TRBV28 to TRBJ2-7; no reliable D call. This CDR3 spans 13 amino acids. Between the trimmed V and J ends, which lost 7 bases and 3 bases, there was a span of 13 bases. Germline CDR1 is MDHEN and CDR2 is SYDVKM. The CDR3 reads CASTTPSIYEQYF. CDR3 nucleotides: TGTGCCAGCACCACGCCTAGTATCTACGAGCAGTACTTC.

Many counts were recorded for this clonotype. V gene TRBV7-8 combines with J gene TRBJ1-1, with D tentatively TRBD1 (6 bases). Germline V lookup: CDR1 SGHVS, CDR2 FQNEAQ. V was clipped by 9 bases and J by 1 base, with 9 bases between them. The CDR3 loop spans 12 amino acids. The CDR3: CASGQTNTEAFF. The CDR3 DNA follows: TGTGCCAGTGGACAGACGAACACTGAAGCTTTCTTT.

This clonotype was recorded many times. The gene calls are TRBV5-1 and TRBJ2-2, with 9 bases identical to TRBD1. CDR1 is SGHRS and CDR2 is YFSETQ in the germline V gene. This CDR3 is built from 16 residues. With V trimmed by 7 bases and J by 1 base, 8 bases remained unmatched. The DNA of the CDR3 is TGCGCCAGCGGACAGGGGACCTTTATGAACACCGGGGAGCTGTTTTTT. As protein: CASGQGTFMNTGELFF.

The chain links TRBV7-7 to TRBJ2-2; 9 bases map to TRBD2. Germline CDR1 and CDR2: SSHAT and FNYEAQ (reference sequence). This CDR3 has 15 amino acids. Trimming cost V 5 bases and J 4 bases; bases outside gene matches: 5. The CDR3 here is CASSKVAGVTGELFF. CDR3 nucleotides: TGTGCCAGCAGCAAGGTAGCGGGAGTCACCGGGGAGCTGTTTTTT.

This clonotype showed up just a few times. The genes are TRBV10-3 and TRBJ1-6, with D possibly being TRBD1 (6 bases). Trimming removed 3 bases at V and 2 bases at J, with 14 bases between. Per germline, CDR1 ENHRY and CDR2 SYGVKD. The CDR3 loop spans 17 amino acids. The CDR3, as DNA: TGTGCCATCAGTGAAACGACAGGCCGTACCTATAATTCACCCCTCCACTTT. The encoded protein is CAISETTGRTYNSPLHF.

This clonotype was detected ten times or more. This chain joins TRBV7-9 and TRBJ2-3; D is possibly TRBD1 (6 bases). The CDR3 totals 17 residues. From germline, CDR1 is SEHNR and CDR2 FQNEAQ (reference sequence). V was clipped by 5 bases and J by 0 bases, with 18 bases between them. This CDR3 reads CASSPPRTAPSTDTQYF. Here the CDR3 DNA reads TGTGCCAGCAGCCCTCCAAGGACAGCGCCCAGCACAGATACGCAGTATTTT.

This chain connects TRBV4-3 to TRBJ2-1; 9 nucleotides align to TRBD2. V was clipped by 0 bases and J by 3 bases; unmatched bases: 6. The germline gives CDR1 LGHNA, CDR2 YSLEER. This CDR3 has 17 amino acids. The CDR3 DNA sequence: TGCGCCAGCAGCCAAGATGCCGGACTAGCGTTCTACAATGAGCAGTTCTTC. It yields the protein CASSQDAGLAFYNEQFF.